The 30 T cell receptor beta chains below all came from one sample that was sequenced in a study of CXCR3-negative and CXCR3-positive naive CD8 T cells. 5' RACE with UMI labels generated the TRB cDNA libraries. From the 5' RACE reads, TCRdb lists one entry per CDR3 protein and no DNA. The listing contains about 86,000 distinct CDR3 sequences. Overall study findings and caveats: When CXCR3-positive naive cells were set against CXCR3-negative naive cells, the former had more hydrophobic TRB CDR3s.

Antigens for these TCRs are unknown. Material: naive CXCR3+ CD8+ T cells from blood. Subset of the sample: CD45RO-CCR7+CD27+CD95- naive CD8+ T cells expressing CXCR3 (TNR3+). The receptors were sampled from a human donor in good health. Some clones in this sample may be carry-over from other donors' samples.

The chain combines TRBV12-3 or TRBV12-4 with TRBJ2-1; TCRdb designates TRBD2, a call that cannot be tested without DNA. This CDR3 region has 16 residues. The chain's CDR3 is CASNPGLAGFTYEQFF.

This rearrangement joins TRBV27 to TRBJ2-7; TCRdb's D gene call, TRBD2, goes unchecked for lack of DNA. This CDR3 has 13 residues. CDR1 is MNHEY and CDR2 is SMNVEV in the germline V gene (reference sequence). CDR3 sequence: CASSLDYSYEQYF.

The chain uses TRBV29-1 and TRBJ1-1. This CDR3 is 17 amino acids long. Germline CDR1 and CDR2: SQVTM and ANQGSEA. CDR3 residues: CSASGVTSRGLLTEAFF.

V usage is TRBV27 and J usage is TRBJ2-1; TCRdb designates TRBD1, a call that cannot be tested without DNA. The CDR3 runs 15 residues. The germline V gene has CDR1 MNHEY and CDR2 SMNVEV (reference sequence). CDR3 amino acids: CASSSTGQGFNEQFF.

This chain joins TRBV6-6 and TRBJ2-7; TCRdb gives TRBD1 as the D gene, but with no DNA this cannot be confirmed. Germline V lookup: CDR1 MNHNY, CDR2 SVGAGI (reference sequence). The CDR3 has 13 residues. CDR3: CASSYTGTYEQYF.

This CDR3 is CASSQDNTGELFF. The chain recombines TRBV14 with TRBJ2-2. The CDR3 loop spans 13 amino acids. The V gene's germline CDR1 is SGHDN and CDR2 FVKESK.

This sequence joins TRBV2 and TRBJ2-1; TCRdb's D call of TRBD1 is untestable without DNA. Germline CDR1 reads SNHLY; CDR2 reads FYNNEI. This CDR3 contains 15 residues. Here the CDR3 reads CASSLVSGGYNEQFF.

The chain uses TRBV6-5 and TRBJ2-3. The length of the CDR3 is 14 residues. The germline V gene has CDR1 MNHEY and CDR2 SVGAGI. The CDR3 spells CASSRRLTTDTQYF.

The genes are TRBV4-3 and TRBJ2-6; there is no DNA to check the TCRdb D call of TRBD1. Germline V gives CDR1 LGHNA, CDR2 YSLEER. CDR3 length equals 19 residues. The CDR3 region is CASSQDTGTGFSGANVLTF.

The chain employs TRBV20-1 and TRBJ1-5; TCRdb proposes TRBD1, but this gene call is untestable without DNA. The CDR3 runs to 14 residues. The germline V gene encodes CDR1 DFQATT and CDR2 SNEGSKA (reference sequence). CDR3 sequence reads: CSARSRTGGQPQHF.

The chain joins TRBV4-3 to TRBJ2-7; TCRdb outputs TRBD2, but without DNA this stays unchecked. Germline-derived CDR1 and CDR2 are LGHNA and YSLEER. This CDR3 region has 18 residues. The CDR3 is CASSQRLAGGTSVNEQYF.

This chain connects TRBV27 to TRBJ1-1. CDR1 is MNHEY, CDR2 SMNVEV, per germline (reference sequence). There are 12 residues in the CDR3. The CDR3 sequence is CASSYGNTEAFF.

The chain employs TRBV7-9 and TRBJ1-5; with no DNA, the TCRdb D assignment of TRBD1 cannot be verified. This CDR3 contains 15 residues. The germline CDR1 and CDR2 sequences are SEHNR and FQNEAQ (reference sequence). CDR3 protein: CASVHTGEPNQPQHF.

CDR3 amino acids: CSVRTPSSYEQYF. The chain has TRBV29-1 and TRBJ2-7; lacking DNA, the TRBD1 call made by TCRdb goes unchecked. CDR3 length: 13 amino acids. Looked up from germline, CDR1 is SQVTM and CDR2 is ANQGSEA.

This chain joins TRBV7-9 and TRBJ2-7; TCRdb picks TRBD2, but there is no DNA to check that call. This CDR3 has 16 residues. Germline CDR1 reads SEHNR; CDR2 reads FQNEAQ (reference sequence). The CDR3 protein is CASSPSGTRKIYEQYF.

The chain combines TRBV6-2 or TRBV6-3 with TRBJ1-1; checking the TCRdb D call of TRBD1 is not possible without DNA. The CDR3 is 16 amino acids. CDR1 and CDR2 (germline): MNHEY, SVGEGT. Here the CDR3 reads CASSRPGTGYDTEAFF.

V gene TRBV25-1 combines with J gene TRBJ2-7; TCRdb selects TRBD1, and the lack of DNA leaves this call unchecked. Germline V gene lookup returns CDR1 MGHDK and CDR2 SYGVNS. CDR3 length equals 16 residues. The CDR3 loop reads CASSEYFGTGSDEQYF.

The J gene is TRBJ2-1, the V gene TRBV7-9. CDR3 length equals 12 residues. The germline CDR1 and CDR2 sequences are SEHNR and FQNEAQ (reference sequence). The CDR3 spells CASSLDHNEQFF.

J is TRBJ2-7 and V is TRBV29-1; the TRBD1 assignment by TCRdb is unverifiable without DNA. Germline CDR1 reads SQVTM; CDR2 reads ANQGSEA. The CDR3 consists of 13 residues. CDR3 sequence: CSAQPGQGYEQYF.

The genes are TRBV7-8 and TRBJ2-7; the D call of TRBD1 rests on TCRdb alone, since no DNA is present to check it. This CDR3 has 14 residues. The germline V gene encodes CDR1 SGHVS and CDR2 FQNEAQ. CDR3 sequence: CASSLRTGAYEQYF.

CDR3 region: CATHDTGMRAFF. The chain carries TRBV5-4 and TRBJ1-1; TCRdb designates TRBD1, a call that cannot be tested without DNA. CDR1 is SGHNT, CDR2 YYREEE, per germline (reference sequence). The length of the CDR3 is 12 residues. Full variable domain (outside the CDR3, taken from reference TRBV5-4 and TRBJ1-1): ETGVTQSPTHLIKTRGQQVTLRCSSQSGHNTVSWYQQALGQGPQFIFQYYREEENGRGNFPPRFSGLQFPNYSSELNVNALELDDSALYLCATHDTGMRAFFGQGTRLTVV.

The V call is TRBV9, the J call TRBJ2-1; the TCRdb call, TRBD2, lacks DNA for checking. The V gene's germline CDR1 is SGDLS and CDR2 YYNGEE. The CDR3 is made up of 15 amino acids. CDR3: CASSVGAVRDNEQFF.

This chain connects TRBV12-3 or TRBV12-4 to TRBJ2-5; TCRdb indicates TRBD1, and absent DNA this call remains unverified. This CDR3 comprises 15 residues. The CDR3 here is CASSPGGGGQETQYF.

The chain is built from TRBV24-1 and TRBJ1-5; TCRdb lists TRBD1, though no DNA is available to test this call. Germline-derived CDR1 and CDR2 are KGHDR and SFDVKD. The CDR3 loop spans 16 amino acids. This CDR3 is CATSDRPGQGGQPQHF.

This chain connects TRBV10-2 to TRBJ1-1; TCRdb names TRBD1, which stays unverified in the absence of DNA. CDR1 and CDR2 (germline): WSHSY, SAAADI. The length of the CDR3 is 13 residues. CDR3 protein: CASSQGAVTEAFF.

The rearrangement uses TRBV19 and TRBJ2-7. Germline loops: CDR1 LNHDA, CDR2 SQIVND (reference sequence). CDR3 size: 11 residues. CDR3 in amino acids: CASRDDYEQYF. Full variable domain (outside the CDR3, taken from reference TRBV19 and TRBJ2-7): DGGITQSPKYLFRKEGQNVTLSCEQNLNHDAMYWYRQDPGQGLRLIYYSQIVNDFQKGDIAEGYSVSREKKESFPLTVTSAQKNPTAFYLCASRDDYEQYFGPGTRLTVT.

The chain links TRBV28 to TRBJ2-7; the D gene TCRdb calls, TRBD1, cannot be checked with no DNA. The CDR3 length is 13 residues. Germline loops: CDR1 MDHEN, CDR2 SYDVKM. The CDR3 loop is CASSWGGGNEQYF.

CDR3 amino acids: CASSSGTGEVETQYF. This chain uses TRBV7-2 with TRBJ2-5; checking the TCRdb D call of TRBD1 is not possible without DNA. There are 15 residues in the CDR3. CDR1 is SGHTA and CDR2 is FQGNSA in the germline V gene.

The rearrangement links TRBV7-8 to TRBJ2-1; the D gene TCRdb calls, TRBD2, cannot be checked with no DNA. CDR1 SGHVS and CDR2 FQNEAQ come from the germline V gene. The CDR3 contains 14 residues. The CDR3 protein is CASSFGLAHNEQFF.

The chain recombines TRBV7-3 with TRBJ2-7; with no DNA, the TCRdb D assignment of TRBD1 cannot be verified. Germline CDR1 is SGHTA and CDR2 is FQGTGA. CDR3 length: 15 amino acids. The CDR3 here is CASTTQGRNSYEQYF.